Below, one T cell receptor beta chain is given with its context. Its specificity is not known. None of the glioblastoma patients had an isocitrate dehydrogenase mutation. The data are from a study of glioma-infiltrating T cells after dendritic cell vaccination. Profiling relied on immunoSEQ multiplex PCR, and the TCRdb table lists in-frame clones only, not all of them. In the table there are 49,000 or so clones, over 75% of which are singletons. Study results and limitations: Higher pretreatment TIL content predicted longer progression-free time and survival.

The material sequenced was blood, taken before dendritic cell vaccination. The clonotype was recovered from a human donor with glioblastoma.

The CDR3 region has the DNA TGCGCCAGCAGCTTGGACCTGGGACAGGCCCTAGTAGCTTTCTTT. This encodes CASSLDLGQALVAFF. V is TRBV5-1 and J is TRBJ1-1; 8 positions agree with TRBD1. Per the germline V gene, CDR1 is SGHRS and CDR2 is YFSETQ. The junction had 11 bases not matched to a gene; V was cut back by 0 bases and J by 10 bases. The CDR3 spans 15 residues. Full variable domain (rest looked up from reference TRBV5-1 and TRBJ1-1): KAGVTQTPRYLIKTRGQQVTLSCSPISGHRSVSWYQQTPGQGLQFLFEYFSETQRNKGNFPGRFSGRQFSNSRSEMNVSTLELGDSALYLCASSLDLGQALVAFFGQGTRLTVV.